What follows are 8 T cell receptor beta chains derived from one specimen sequenced in a study of breast tumors, draining lymph nodes, adjacent tissues. TCRdb re-derived calls from the multiplex PCR reads in MiXCR, one entry per CDR3 protein. The data show about 140,000 distinct CDR3 sequences, roughly 33% seen once. The lymph nodes were axillary draining lymph nodes from breast cancer patients. The specimen sequenced was axillary lymph node tissue. The receptors stem from a female donor with breast cancer. Some clones in this sample may be carry-over from other donors' samples.

This clonotype came up many times. V usage is TRBV6-1 and J usage is TRBJ1-2, with 8 bases identical to TRBD1. J gave up 4 bases and V 8 bases, and 9 bases lay outside the gene matches. Germline values: CDR1 MNHNS, CDR2 SASEGT. CDR3 length: 14 residues. CDR3: CASGGDRWFYGYTF. The CDR3 DNA follows: TGTGCCAGCGGGGGGGACAGGTGGTTCTATGGCTACACCTTC.

This clonotype was picked up a small number of times. The genes are TRBV2 and TRBJ1-5, with D possibly being TRBD1 (6 bases). Trimming took off 2 bases at V and 11 bases at J, with 16 bases between the two ends. Germline V gene sequence: CDR1 SNHLY, CDR2 FYNNEI. The CDR3 runs 14 residues. Written as DNA, the CDR3 is TGTGCCAGCAGTGAAATGCGGGGGCGGGAGACCCAGCATTTT. It translates to CASSEMRGRETQHF.

This clonotype was observed many times. A junction boundary mismatches the germline segment, possibly from a read error. The chain is built from TRBV7-6 and TRBJ1-3, with D unclear. Germline values: CDR1 SGHVS, CDR2 FNYEAQ. The CDR3 spans 15 residues. The CDR3 is CASSLGRDSGNTIYF. As DNA, the CDR3 is TGTGCCAGCAGTTTAGGGAGGGACTCTGGAAACACCATATATTTT.

This clonotype was found many times. V and J are TRBV5-5 and TRBJ2-5; D may correspond to TRBD1 or TRBD2 (5 bases each). Germline-derived CDR1 and CDR2 are SGHKS and YYEKEE (reference sequence). This CDR3 contains 14 residues. V lost 0 bases and J lost 5, with 11 bases in between. CDR3 DNA: TGTGCCAGCAGCTTGGTTGGGGGTACGGAGACCCAGTACTTC. Translated: CASSLVGGTETQYF.

This clonotype was detected ten times or more. A much larger clone lies one base from this, so it may be a read error. The chain joins TRBV20-1 to TRBJ2-5, with D perhaps TRBD1 or TRBD2 (5 bases each). This CDR3 comprises 14 residues. V was shortened by 2 bases and J by 7 bases, with 17 bases between the two germline ends. The germline gives CDR1 DFQATT, CDR2 SNEGSKA (reference sequence). The CDR3 nucleotides are TGCAGTGCTAGATCTGGGGGTCCGGAAGCGACCCAGTACTTC. It translates to CSARSGGPEATQYF.

Of note for this clonotype: A much more abundant neighbour one base away suggests this may be a read error. The chain recombines TRBV6-1 with TRBJ2-7; 10 bases map to TRBD1. This CDR3 has 15 amino acids. Germline assignment: CDR1 MNHNS and CDR2 SASEGT. CDR3 nucleotide sequence: TGTGCCAGCAGCTCTTCCGGGACAGGGGCCTACGAGCGGTACTTC. Protein: CASSSSGTGAYERYF.

J is TRBJ1-1 and V is TRBV20-1; tentatively, D is TRBD1 (5 bases). The V gene's germline CDR1 is DFQATT and CDR2 SNEGSKA (reference sequence). V dropped 3 bases and J dropped 1 base, with 9 bases sitting between them. This CDR3 is 13 amino acids long. The chain's CDR3 is CSASSRANTEAFF. DNA of the CDR3: TGCAGTGCTAGTTCCAGGGCGAACACTGAAGCTTTCTTT.

This clonotype was recorded at least ten times. The chain couples TRBV7-8 to TRBJ2-3; 9 nucleotides match TRBD2. The CDR3 contains 19 residues. The germline V gene encodes CDR1 SGHVS and CDR2 FQNEAQ. V lost 2 bases and J lost 0; bases outside the gene matches: 12. The CDR3 is CASSLRSGGWPTSTDTQYF. As DNA, the CDR3 is TGTGCCAGCAGCTTACGGAGCGGGGGGTGGCCGACTAGCACAGATACGCAGTATTTT.